These 30 T cell receptor beta chains originate from one sample sequenced in a study of blood T cells in healthy people across ages. Next came a second PCR, run for roughly 6 to 11 cycles, which used a sample-barcoded 5' primer along with a J-beta primer mix. TCRdb reprocessed the 5' RACE reads with MiXCR, giving one entry per CDR3 protein. This table holds 650,000 to 900,000 distinct CDR3 sequences, under 80% found once. Sequencing used blood. These receptors were collected from a man aged 25 to 45 in good health.

This clonotype was observed a few times. The V and J genes are TRBV24-1 and TRBJ2-3; 8 bases agree with TRBD1. Germline V lookup: CDR1 KGHDR, CDR2 SFDVKD. This CDR3 is 18 amino acids long. Losses at the gene ends were 0 bases for V and 2 bases for J; bases not matched to a gene: 9. CDR3 DNA sequence: TGTGCCACCAGTGATTTGAACAGGGGGACCGTACCCACAGATACGCAGTATTTT. Protein: CATSDLNRGTVPTDTQYF.

This clonotype was found a few times. The chain combines TRBV7-6 with TRBJ1-6, with TRBD1 as a possible D gene (6 bases). V lost 4 bases to trimming and J lost 7 bases, with 20 bases between them. Germline V gene data show CDR1 as SGHVS and CDR2 as FNYEAQ. This CDR3 has 17 amino acids. CDR3 DNA sequence: TGTGCCAGCAGCTCCCGTCCGACAGGTGCCGGCAATTCACCCCTCCACTTT. Its protein is CASSSRPTGAGNSPLHF.

J is TRBJ2-1 and V is TRBV10-3, with D perhaps TRBD1 (6 bases). CDR3 length equals 20 residues. The V end was cut by 0 bases, the J end by 2 bases, with 23 bases between. In germline, CDR1 is ENHRY, CDR2 SYGVKD. CDR3 bases: TGTGCCATCAGTGAGTCGAAATGGTCAATCGGGCAGGGGACCTACAATGAGCAGTTCTTC. This sequence encodes CAISESKWSIGQGTYNEQFF.

The chain employs TRBV4-3 and TRBJ2-7, with D possibly being TRBD2 (6 bases). The CDR3 extends over 15 amino acids. The V end was cut by 0 bases, the J end by 3 bases, with 12 bases between. CDR1 and CDR2 (germline): LGHNA, YSLEER. The CDR3 sequence is CASSQDPAGSYEQYF. CDR3 coding DNA: TGCGCCAGCAGCCAAGATCCTGCGGGGAGCTACGAGCAGTACTTC.

The J gene is TRBJ1-2, the V gene TRBV12-3 or TRBV12-4, with TRBD1 as a possible D gene (5 bases). The length of the CDR3 is 14 residues. V was pared by 1 base and J by 7 bases, with 13 bases between. The DNA of the CDR3 is TGTGCCAGCAGTTTAGAAGGCGGGGGGTTTGGCTACACCTTC. Protein: CASSLEGGGFGYTF.

This clonotype was counted a few times. For the CDR3, the DNA is TGTGCCAGCGATCTCTTCGAAACGCAGTATTTT. Its translation is CASDLFETQYF. This rearrangement joins TRBV7-9 to TRBJ2-3; no definite D call. V was trimmed by 8 bases and J by 9 bases, leaving 12 bases between them. Per the germline V gene, CDR1 is SEHNR and CDR2 is FQNEAQ (reference sequence). This CDR3 region has 11 residues.

The genes are TRBV6-2 or TRBV6-3 and TRBJ1-1; D call uncertain. The CDR3 totals 14 residues. Germline CDR1 and CDR2: MNHEY and SVGEGT. Trimming removed 5 bases at V and 0 bases at J, with 10 bases between. The CDR3 DNA follows: TGTGCCAGCAGTGGATACGACCTGAACACTGAAGCTTTCTTT. Residues: CASSGYDLNTEAFF.

The rearrangement uses TRBV7-9 and TRBJ2-1; 8 bases align to TRBD2. Per germline, CDR1 SEHNR and CDR2 FQNEAQ (reference sequence). CDR3 length equals 18 residues. Trimming at V came to 1 base and at J to 0 bases, leaving 8 bases not matched to a gene. The CDR3 region is CASSLVAGGWSSYNEQFF. CDR3 nucleotide sequence: TGTGCCAGCAGCTTAGTGGCGGGGGGCTGGAGCTCCTACAATGAGCAGTTCTTC.

In its sample, this clonotype was seen a few times. The rearrangement joins TRBV24-1 to TRBJ2-5, with D possibly TRBD2 on 6 matching bases. V was clipped by 4 bases and J by 5 bases, with 16 bases between them. The germline CDR1 and CDR2 sequences are KGHDR and SFDVKD. There are 15 residues in the CDR3. The CDR3 loop is CATSDPGRTMETQYF. The CDR3 DNA sequence: TGTGCCACCAGTGACCCGGGACGGACTATGGAGACCCAGTACTTC.

The chain combines TRBV9 with TRBJ2-7, with D perhaps matching TRBD1 (5 bases). CDR3 length equals 15 residues. V lost 0 bases, J lost 2 bases, and 12 bases lay in between. Germline-derived CDR1 and CDR2 are SGDLS and YYNGEE. Here the CDR3 DNA reads TGTGCCAGCAGCGTAGGAGCCCAGGGAACCTACGAGCAGTACTTC. Its protein is CASSVGAQGTYEQYF.

The V and J genes are TRBV28 and TRBJ2-7; a possible D gene is TRBD2 (6 bases). V was clipped by 6 bases and J by 0 bases, with 21 bases between them. CDR1 MDHEN and CDR2 SYDVKM come from the germline V gene. The CDR3 sequence is 17 residues long. The CDR3 reads CASRLDQGTYSSYEQYF. The CDR3 region has the DNA TGTGCCAGCAGGCTAGACCAAGGGACTTATAGCTCCTACGAGCAGTACTTC.

This chain uses TRBV10-3 with TRBJ1-1, with D possibly matching TRBD1 (6 bases). Germline CDR1 and CDR2: ENHRY and SYGVKD. Trimming pared 7 bases from V and 0 bases from J, leaving 12 bases between. The CDR3 is made up of 14 amino acids. CDR3 loop: CAITPGGLNTEAFF. CDR3 DNA sequence: TGTGCCATCACACCGGGGGGCCTGAACACTGAAGCTTTCTTT.

The V gene is TRBV12-3 or TRBV12-4, the J gene TRBJ2-7, with D possibly being TRBD2 (5 bases). CDR3 size: 13 residues. V was pared by 6 bases and J by 3 bases, with 12 bases between. CDR3 residues: CASSLGSNYEQYF. DNA of the CDR3: TGTGCCAGCAGCCTGGGGAGTAACTACGAGCAGTACTTC.

J is TRBJ2-7 and V is TRBV5-1, with D perhaps matching TRBD1 (5 bases). Germline V gives CDR1 SGHRS, CDR2 YFSETQ. The CDR3 contains 14 residues. V lost 4 bases and J lost 0, with 11 bases in between. The CDR3 nucleotides are TGCGCCAGCAGCACCGCAGGGCGCTCCTACGAGCAGTACTTC. This translates into CASSTAGRSYEQYF. The entire variable domain, with the rest obtained from reference TRBV5-1 and TRBJ2-7, is as follows: KAGVTQTPRYLIKTRGQQVTLSCSPISGHRSVSWYQQTPGQGLQFLFEYFSETQRNKGNFPGRFSGRQFSNSRSEMNVSTLELGDSALYLCASSTAGRSYEQYFGPGTRLTVT.

The V and J genes are TRBV7-2 and TRBJ2-5, with D hard to call. This CDR3 region has 14 residues. The germline V and J ends were trimmed by 0 bases and 4 bases, with 9 bases remaining between them. Germline V gene data show CDR1 as SGHTA and CDR2 as FQGNSA. The CDR3 sequence is CASSLASERETQYF. The CDR3 bases are TGTGCCAGCAGCTTAGCTTCAGAAAGAGAGACCCAGTACTTC.

This clonotype appeared many times. The chain has TRBV5-4 and TRBJ2-6; the match to TRBD1 covers 10 bases. CDR1 is SGHNT, CDR2 YYREEE, per germline (reference sequence). J lost 1 base, V lost 1 base, and 2 bases had no gene match. The CDR3 is 17 residues long. CDR3 sequence: CASSLRQGASGANVLTF. The CDR3 bases are TGTGCCAGCAGCTTGAGACAGGGGGCTTCTGGGGCCAACGTCCTGACTTTC.

This chain connects TRBV20-1 to TRBJ2-7; D uncertain. The CDR3 sequence is 14 residues long. The V end was cut by 0 bases, the J end by 0 bases, with 9 bases between. The germline V gene has CDR1 DFQATT and CDR2 SNEGSKA (reference sequence). CDR3 amino acids: CSAREGYGSYEQYF. CDR3 bases: TGCAGTGCTAGAGAGGGATACGGCTCCTACGAGCAGTACTTC.

This chain links TRBV20-1 with TRBJ2-5, with TRBD2 matching over 7 bases. In germline, CDR1 is DFQATT, CDR2 SNEGSKA (reference sequence). There are 13 residues in the CDR3. J was trimmed by 4 bases and V by 5 bases; bases with no gene match: 7. CDR3 bases: TGCAGTGCTCCGACTAGCTCCCGAGAGACCCAGTACTTC. Translated: CSAPTSSRETQYF.

The chain recombines TRBV7-9 with TRBJ1-1, with 7 bases lining up with TRBD1. Germline values: CDR1 SEHNR, CDR2 FQNEAQ (reference sequence). The CDR3 length is 15 residues. Trimming cost V 5 bases and J 2 bases; bases outside gene matches: 8. The CDR3 sequence: CASSLSGTANTEAFF. DNA of the CDR3: TGTGCCAGCAGCCTTTCCGGGACAGCCAACACTGAAGCTTTCTTT. The full variable domain, rest sourced from reference TRBV7-9 and TRBJ1-1, is DTGVSQNPRHKITKRGQNVTFRCDPISEHNRLYWYRQTLGQGPEFLTYFQNEAQLEKSRLLSDRFSAERPKGSFSTLEIQRTEQGDSAMYLCASSLSGTANTEAFFGQGTRLTVV.

The chain carries TRBV30 and TRBJ1-2; D call uncertain. V lost 4 bases and J lost 3, with 12 bases in between. Per germline, CDR1 GTSNPN and CDR2 SVGIG (reference sequence). The CDR3 extends over 13 amino acids. The chain's CDR3 is CAWTQRADYGYTF. The CDR3 DNA is TGTGCCTGGACCCAACGGGCGGACTATGGCTACACCTTC.

The chain couples TRBV29-1 to TRBJ2-1, with 7 bases aligning to TRBD2. V gave up 0 bases and J gave up 7 bases; unmatched junction bases: 6. Germline V gives CDR1 SQVTM, CDR2 ANQGSEA. CDR3 length: 14 residues. The CDR3 sequence is CSVEEGWGGNEQFF. DNA for the CDR3: TGCAGCGTTGAAGAGGGTTGGGGAGGGAATGAGCAGTTCTTC.

The V gene is TRBV3-1, the J gene TRBJ2-5; possibly TRBD2 for D (5 bases). Per the germline V gene, CDR1 is LGHDT and CDR2 is YNNKEL (reference sequence). This CDR3 comprises 12 residues. The V and J ends lost 4 bases and 11 bases respectively, with 14 bases between them. For the CDR3, the DNA is TGTGCCAGCAGCCCGCAATCGAGGGAGCAGTACTTC. As protein: CASSPQSREQYF.

The chain employs TRBV24-1 and TRBJ2-5, with a possible D match to TRBD2 (5 bases). V was pared by 4 bases and J by 5 bases, with 13 bases between. The CDR3 sequence is 14 residues long. The germline V gene has CDR1 KGHDR and CDR2 SFDVKD. CDR3 amino acids: CATSDTPRGETQYF. The CDR3 region has the DNA TGTGCCACCAGTGACACGCCACGAGGGGAGACCCAGTACTTC.

CDR3 in DNA: TGTGCCAGCAGCCCACCCAGGGAACGCCCATACAATGAGCAGTTCTTC. The encoded protein is CASSPPRERPYNEQFF. This chain links TRBV7-2 with TRBJ2-1; TRBD1 might be the D (5 bases). V lost 5 bases, J lost 4 bases, and 18 bases lay in between. CDR1 and CDR2 from the germline V gene are SGHTA and FQGNSA. This CDR3 contains 16 residues. Full variable domain (rest looked up from reference TRBV7-2 and TRBJ2-1): GAGVSQSPSNKVTEKGKDVELRCDPISGHTALYWYRQSLGQGLEFLIYFQGNSAPDKSGLPSDRFSAERTGGSVSTLTIQRTQQEDSAVYLCASSPPRERPYNEQFFGPGTRLTVL.

The chain employs TRBV28 and TRBJ2-7; TRBD1 is a possible D gene (6 bases). In germline, CDR1 is MDHEN, CDR2 SYDVKM. The CDR3 consists of 14 residues. Trimming cost V 6 bases and J 5 bases, with 17 bases left between them. The chain's CDR3 is CASRYDLTGNEQYF. The DNA of the CDR3 is TGTGCCAGCAGATACGACCTCACAGGGAACGAGCAGTACTTC.

This rearrangement joins TRBV20-1 to TRBJ2-7, with 9 bases identical to TRBD1. TRBJ2-4 explains the end of the DNA better; the J call may be wrong. The length of the CDR3 is 17 residues. Germline values: CDR1 DFQATT, CDR2 SNEGSKA (reference sequence). The CDR3 reads CSARDRGQGTLQVIQYF. In nucleotides, the CDR3 is TGCAGTGCTAGAGATAGGGGACAGGGAACCTTACAAGTCATTCAGTACTTC.

The chain combines TRBV9 with TRBJ2-7; 9 nucleotides agree with TRBD1. J was trimmed by 0 bases and V by 0 bases; bases with no gene match: 4. The CDR3 spans 16 residues. Looked up from germline, CDR1 is SGDLS and CDR2 is YYNGEE. CDR3 nucleotides: TGTGCCAGCAGCGTAGCGGGGACAGGGAGCTCCTACGAGCAGTACTTC. Translation gives CASSVAGTGSSYEQYF.

The rearrangement uses TRBV9 and TRBJ2-7; 7 nucleotides agree with TRBD2. The CDR3 consists of 15 residues. The germline V gene has CDR1 SGDLS and CDR2 YYNGEE. Trimming cost V 0 bases and J 6 bases; bases outside gene matches: 9. CDR3 DNA sequence: TGTGCCAGCAGCGTAGATACTAGCGTGGTAGGCGAGCAGTACTTC. This codes for CASSVDTSVVGEQYF.

The J gene is TRBJ1-5, the V gene TRBV6-6; 7 bases map to TRBD1. The germline V gene has CDR1 MNHNY and CDR2 SVGAGI (reference sequence). After removal of 4 bases from V and 2 bases from J, the junction contained 8 bases not matched to a gene. CDR3 length equals 16 residues. The CDR3: CASSSEGAYGNQPQHF. As DNA, the CDR3 is TGTGCCAGCAGTTCTGAGGGGGCTTATGGCAATCAGCCCCAGCATTTT.

This chain uses TRBV20-1 with TRBJ2-7; D call uncertain. The CDR3 consists of 14 residues. The germline CDR1 and CDR2 sequences are DFQATT and SNEGSKA (reference sequence). V gave up 7 bases and J gave up 0 bases, with 16 bases separating them. CDR3 DNA: TGCAGTGGCGCAGATCCCCCCAGCTCCTACGAGCAGTACTTC. This encodes CSGADPPSSYEQYF.